The clone carrying this T cell receptor beta chain was observed a few times. As processed by the authors: Counts of nucleated cells, estimated from reference gene primer amplification, were obtained. Clones were read by immunoSEQ multiplex PCR, and TCRdb kept only the in-frame ones, dropping some. D and trimming were read from the DNA, whereas the V and J calls and clone size are those reported in that table. The data show around 120,000 clones, with over 80% seen just once and under 2.5% held by the top ten. This CDR3 has 12 amino acids. The V gene's germline CDR1 is LGHDT and CDR2 YNNKEL (reference sequence). V lost 7 bases and J 6 bases, leaving 12 bases between the germline ends. This sample was taken from a study of blood T cell repertoires in COVID-19. Overall study: COVID-19 samples from acute and convalescent phases originated in the United States, Italy and Spain. Sources were T cells, B-cell-depleted T cells, or PBMCs; the material itself was cDNA or gDNA.

The clonotype originates from a man between 70 and 80 years old with acute or convalescent COVID-19. The specimen sequenced was peripheral blood. The J gene is TRBJ1-2, the V gene TRBV3-1 (or the pseudogene TRBV3-2); weak D call: TRBD1 (6 bases). CDR3 in amino acids: CASTGVPHGYTF. CDR3 nucleotide sequence: TGTGCCAGCACAGGGGTCCCTCATGGCTACACCTTC.